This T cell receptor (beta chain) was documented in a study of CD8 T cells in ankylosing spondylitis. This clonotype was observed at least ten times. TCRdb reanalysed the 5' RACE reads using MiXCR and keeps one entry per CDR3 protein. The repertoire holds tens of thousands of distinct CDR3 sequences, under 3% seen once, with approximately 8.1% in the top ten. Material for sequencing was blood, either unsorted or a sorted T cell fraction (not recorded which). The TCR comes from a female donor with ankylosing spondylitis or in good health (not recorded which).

In nucleotides, the CDR3 is TGTGCCAGCAGCGTAGGAGACTACTACAATGAGCAGTTCTTC. It encodes CASSVGDYYNEQFF. The chain uses TRBV9 and TRBJ2-1; a possible D gene is TRBD2 (5 bases). The germline V gene has CDR1 SGDLS and CDR2 YYNGEE. The CDR3 covers 14 residues. The V end was cut by 0 bases, the J end by 3 bases, with 7 bases between.